A single sample gave rise to the 32 T cell receptor beta chains below, sequenced in a study of beta chain features in type 1 diabetes. Notes on the study in general: Moderately but significantly shorter TCRB CDR3s were found in Type 1 diabetes patients in all four CD4+ subsets.

These receptors' antigens are unknown. Expressed TCRB transcripts were sequenced after all isolated RNA was converted to cDNA. The method was immunoSEQ multiplex PCR; TCRdb's version includes in-frame clones alone and lacks a portion of them. The sample lists approximately 50,000 clones, about three fifths occurring once. The specimen was stem cell memory CD4+ T cells from blood. The receptors come from a woman aged 30 to 39 with type 1 diabetes.

The CDR3 loop is CASSRGLADKQYF. CDR3 nucleotides: TGTGCCAGCAGTCGAGGACTAGCGGATAAGCAGTACTTC. The rearrangement uses TRBV28 and TRBJ2-7; 10 bases agree with TRBD2. With 5 bases clipped from V and 8 bases from J, the junction kept 6 bases outside the gene matches. Germline V gene lookup returns CDR1 MDHEN and CDR2 SYDVKM. The CDR3 loop spans 13 amino acids.

The chain employs TRBV9 and TRBJ2-7; TRBD1 aligns across 7 bases. The CDR3 is made up of 15 amino acids. J gave up 1 base and V 2 bases, and 6 bases lay outside the gene matches. Per germline, CDR1 SGDLS and CDR2 YYNGEE. CDR3 region: CASSVSGTASYEQYF. The DNA for the CDR3 is TGTGCCAGCAGCGTCTCCGGGACAGCATCCTACGAGCAGTACTTC.

The chain recombines TRBV7-9 with TRBJ1-1, with 7 bases aligning to TRBD1. The CDR3 has 16 residues. The germline V gene has CDR1 SEHNR and CDR2 FQNEAQ (reference sequence). V was clipped by 2 bases and J by 2 bases; unmatched bases: 8. CDR3 residues: CASSLNGNRGNTEAFF. The CDR3 DNA is TGTGCCAGCAGCTTAAATGGTAACAGGGGAAACACTGAAGCTTTCTTT.

The genes are TRBV11-2 and TRBJ2-7, with TRBD1 as a possible D gene (5 bases). Germline V gives CDR1 SGHAT, CDR2 FQNNGV. This CDR3 is built from 15 residues. Trimming shortened V by 1 base and J by 1 base, and 11 bases separated the two germline ends. The CDR3 DNA is TGTGCCAGCAGCTTAGGGCAGGGAAATTCCTACGAGCAGTACTTC. It is translated as CASSLGQGNSYEQYF. The full variable domain, in which reference TRBV11-2 and TRBJ2-7 provide the parts outside the CDR3, is EAGVAQSPRYKIIEKRQSVAFWCNPISGHATLYWYQQILGQGPKLLIQFQNNGVVDDSQLPKDRFSAERLKGVDSTLKIQPAKLEDSAVYLCASSLGQGNSYEQYFGPGTRLTVT.

The rearrangement links TRBV19 to TRBJ2-7; D is possibly TRBD1 (6 bases). The germline V gene encodes CDR1 LNHDA and CDR2 SQIVND (reference sequence). V lost 5 bases, J lost 2 bases, and 22 bases lay in between. This CDR3 is 17 amino acids long. In DNA, the CDR3 is TGTGCCAGTAGTTTCTCAGACAGGCCCAATACCGCCTACGAGCAGTACTTC. Its protein product is CASSFSDRPNTAYEQYF. Full variable domain (missing parts from reference TRBV19 and TRBJ2-7): DGGITQSPKYLFRKEGQNVTLSCEQNLNHDAMYWYRQDPGQGLRLIYYSQIVNDFQKGDIAEGYSVSREKKESFPLTVTSAQKNPTAFYLCASSFSDRPNTAYEQYFGPGTRLTVT.

This clone was detected a few times. The chain links TRBV7-9 to TRBJ2-1, with 14 bases matching TRBD2. CDR3 length: 17 amino acids. Per germline, CDR1 SEHNR and CDR2 FQNEAQ (reference sequence). With V trimmed by 2 bases and J by 7 bases, 7 bases remained unmatched. CDR3 protein: CASSLRGTSGSQNEQFF. In nucleotides, the CDR3 is TGTGCCAGCAGCTTACGGGGGACTAGCGGGAGTCAAAATGAGCAGTTCTTC.

This clone was seen a few times. The chain couples TRBV4-1 to TRBJ1-5; D might be TRBD1 (5 bases). V dropped 3 bases and J dropped 8 bases, with 14 bases sitting between them. The length of the CDR3 is 14 residues. Germline V CDR1 and CDR2: MGHRA, YSYEKL. Written as DNA, the CDR3 is TGCGCCAGCAGCCAGATCCTACAGGTAGAGCCCCAGCATTTT. Its protein product is CASSQILQVEPQHF.

This chain uses TRBV29-1 with TRBJ1-1; TRBD1 is a possible D gene (5 bases). CDR3 length: 10 amino acids. Trimming removed 3 bases at V and 10 bases at J, with 9 bases between. Germline CDR1 and CDR2: SQVTM and ANQGSEA. The CDR3 nucleotides are TGCAGCGTTGAGAGTCAGGGAGCTTTCTTT. Its translation is CSVESQGAFF.

This clone was counted between two and nine times. This chain joins TRBV18 and TRBJ2-5; TRBD2 might be the D (5 bases). Germline V CDR1 and CDR2: KGHSH, LQKENI. Trimming shortened V by 2 bases and J by 5 bases, and 12 bases separated the two germline ends. This CDR3 comprises 14 residues. The CDR3, as DNA: TGTGCCAGCTCACCAGCGGAGGACGGGGAGACCCAGTACTTC. This encodes CASSPAEDGETQYF.

The gene calls are TRBV2 and TRBJ2-5, with TRBD2 as a possible D gene (5 bases). The CDR3 length is 15 residues. CDR1 and CDR2 from the germline V gene are SNHLY and FYNNEI. Trimming removed 2 bases at V and 1 base at J, with 11 bases between. DNA of the CDR3: TGTGCCAGCAGTGAACAGACGAGCGGCCAAGAGACCCAGTACTTC. This sequence encodes CASSEQTSGQETQYF.

The rearrangement links TRBV14 to TRBJ1-1, with D tentatively TRBD1 (6 bases). V shed 2 bases and J shed 1 base, with 14 bases lying between them. From germline, CDR1 is SGHDN and CDR2 FVKESK. The CDR3 is made up of 16 amino acids. The CDR3 protein is CASSQPGHSSNTEAFF. CDR3 in DNA: TGTGCCAGCAGCCAACCGGGACACTCATCGAACACTGAAGCTTTCTTT.

The chain employs TRBV18 and TRBJ2-1; 8 nucleotides match TRBD2. The length of the CDR3 is 15 residues. V shed 6 bases and J 10 bases; nucleotides not matched to a gene: 14. In germline, CDR1 is KGHSH, CDR2 LQKENI. Written as DNA, the CDR3 is TGTGCCAGCTCGGCACTAGCGGTGTTTTCTCGGGAGCAGTTCTTC. Translating it yields CASSALAVFSREQFF. The full variable domain, with the rest looked up from reference TRBV18 and TRBJ2-1, is NAGVMQNPRHLVRRRGQEARLRCSPMKGHSHVYWYRQLPEEGLKFMVYLQKENIIDESGMPKERFSAEFPKEGPSILRIQQVVRGDSAAYFCASSALAVFSREQFFGPGTRLTVL.

The chain uses TRBV29-1 and TRBJ1-5; D call uncertain. Germline V gene sequence: CDR1 SQVTM, CDR2 ANQGSEA. The CDR3 has 13 residues. Trimming left V 3 bases short and J 6 bases short, with 12 bases between. The CDR3 sequence is CSVEAGRGQPQHF. The CDR3 DNA follows: TGCAGCGTTGAGGCGGGTCGTGGTCAGCCCCAGCATTTT.

J is TRBJ2-1 and V is TRBV5-1; a possible D gene is TRBD2 (6 bases). Trimming removed 0 bases from V and 1 base from J, with 11 bases in between. Germline CDR1 reads SGHRS; CDR2 reads YFSETQ. CDR3 length: 16 amino acids. CDR3 coding DNA: TGCGCCAGCAGCTTGGTTGCGGGAATATCCTACAATGAGCAGTTCTTC. Amino acid sequence: CASSLVAGISYNEQFF.

The chain carries TRBV28 and TRBJ2-5; weak D call: TRBD1 (5 bases). Germline CDR1 reads MDHEN; CDR2 reads SYDVKM. This CDR3 has 15 amino acids. The V end lost 1 base, the J end lost 4 bases, and 13 bases lay between the germline ends. The CDR3 region has the DNA TGTGCCAGCAGTTTATTCATTCTAGGGGCAGAGACCCAGTACTTC. Residues: CASSLFILGAETQYF.

V and J are TRBV5-1 and TRBJ2-2, with 7 positions matching TRBD1. The CDR3 totals 16 residues. J gave up 4 bases and V 3 bases, and 9 bases lay outside the gene matches. The germline gives CDR1 SGHRS, CDR2 YFSETQ. Written as DNA, the CDR3 is TGCGCCAGCAGCTCCATACCGGGACAGAGCACCGGGGAGCTGTTTTTT. Its translation: CASSSIPGQSTGELFF.

V gene TRBV5-6 combines with J gene TRBJ2-6, with a tentative D call TRBD1 (6 bases). The CDR3 is made up of 15 amino acids. Trimming took off 3 bases at V and 4 bases at J, with 11 bases between the two ends. Germline lookup yields CDR1 SGHDT and CDR2 YYEEEE. The CDR3 spells CASSSGESGANVLTF. The CDR3 nucleotides read TGTGCCAGCAGCTCAGGGGAATCCGGGGCCAACGTCCTGACTTTC.

The chain links TRBV7-9 to TRBJ2-1, with D perhaps matching TRBD1 (6 bases). Germline CDR1 reads SEHNR; CDR2 reads FQNEAQ (reference sequence). V was trimmed by 5 bases and J by 16 bases, leaving 15 bases between them. This CDR3 spans 11 amino acids. The CDR3 loop reads CASSHGTWIFF. The CDR3 DNA reads as TGTGCCAGCAGCCATGGGACATGGATTTTCTTC.

The CDR3 loop reads CASSLKDQGYGYTF. The CDR3 coding sequence is TGTGCCAGCAGCTTAAAAGACCAGGGCTATGGCTACACCTTC. The genes are TRBV13 and TRBJ1-2; tentatively, D is TRBD1 (5 bases). The CDR3 runs to 14 residues. Germline lookup yields CDR1 PRHDT and CDR2 FYEKMQ (reference sequence). Trimming took 2 bases from V and 4 from J, leaving 11 bases between them.

CDR3 sequence (DNA): TGTGCCAGCTCGCAGTCCCAGGGACAGGCGTTCCGGGCAGATACGCAGTATTTT. Its translation is CASSQSQGQAFRADTQYF. The J gene is TRBJ2-3, the V gene TRBV18; 8 nucleotides align to TRBD1. The length of the CDR3 is 18 residues. After removal of 6 bases from V and 4 bases from J, the junction contained 18 bases not matched to a gene. In germline, CDR1 is KGHSH, CDR2 LQKENI.

V is TRBV18 and J is TRBJ2-1; 8 nucleotides match TRBD1. V was clipped by 3 bases and J by 0 bases; unmatched bases: 4. This CDR3 region has 16 residues. CDR1 is KGHSH, CDR2 LQKENI, per germline. The CDR3 DNA reads as TGTGCCAGCTCACCGCAGGGGGCTAGCTCCTACAATGAGCAGTTCTTC. It encodes CASSPQGASSYNEQFF.

DNA of the CDR3: TGCGCCAGCAGCCAAGGTTTGGCTAGCGCATACAATGAGCAGTTCTTC. It yields the protein CASSQGLASAYNEQFF. The rearrangement uses TRBV4-1 and TRBJ2-1; TRBD2 is a possible D gene (6 bases). The V end lost 1 base, the J end lost 4 bases, and 14 bases lay between the germline ends. Germline loops: CDR1 MGHRA, CDR2 YSYEKL. This CDR3 is built from 16 residues.

The rearrangement uses TRBV5-6 and TRBJ2-1; a weak D match, TRBD1 (5 bases). The germline CDR1 and CDR2 sequences are SGHDT and YYEEEE. This CDR3 spans 16 amino acids. Between the trimmed V and J ends, which lost 1 base and 0 bases, there was a span of 11 bases. Here the CDR3 reads CASSLLGPSSYNEQFF. In DNA, the CDR3 is TGTGCCAGCAGCTTGTTGGGGCCGAGCTCCTACAATGAGCAGTTCTTC.

This clone has more than one count but fewer than ten. The chain combines TRBV29-1 with TRBJ2-6; D perhaps matches TRBD2 (6 bases). Germline assignment: CDR1 SQVTM and CDR2 ANQGSEA. This CDR3 region has 14 residues. The V and J ends lost 4 bases and 4 bases respectively, with 11 bases between them. The CDR3 DNA sequence: TGCAGCGTTGTGCGGGAATCGGGGGCCAACGTCCTGACTTTC. Translated: CSVVRESGANVLTF.

This clone was counted between two and nine times. The V gene is TRBV5-4, the J gene TRBJ2-5; 12 positions match TRBD2. V gave up 4 bases and J gave up 5 bases; unmatched junction bases: 6. The CDR3 sequence is 15 residues long. The germline V gene encodes CDR1 SGHNT and CDR2 YYREEE (reference sequence). CDR3: CASSLRLAGAETQYF. CDR3 bases: TGTGCCAGCAGCCTGCGACTAGCGGGAGCGGAGACCCAGTACTTC. Together with reference TRBV5-4 and TRBJ2-5, the CDR3 gives the full variable domain: ETGVTQSPTHLIKTRGQQVTLRCSSQSGHNTVSWYQQALGQGPQFIFQYYREEENGRGNFPPRFSGLQFPNYSSELNVNALELDDSALYLCASSLRLAGAETQYFGPGTRLLVL.

The chain recombines TRBV25-1 with TRBJ2-1; TRBD2 agrees at 11 bases. Trimming cost V 5 bases and J 2 bases; bases outside gene matches: 2. This CDR3 has 15 amino acids. Germline V gene sequence: CDR1 MGHDK, CDR2 SYGVNS. The CDR3 DNA reads as TGTGCCAGCAGTTCGACTAGCGGGGCCTACAATGAGCAGTTCTTC. This encodes CASSSTSGAYNEQFF.

In its sample, this clone was seen a few times. The chain combines TRBV7-3 with TRBJ2-3; 9 nucleotides agree with TRBD2. V shed 6 bases, J shed 0 bases, and the junction held 4 bases outside the gene matches. CDR1 SGHTA and CDR2 FQGTGA come from the germline V gene. The CDR3 contains 15 residues. CDR3 DNA: TGTGCCAGCAGTAGACTAGCGGAAAGCACAGATACGCAGTATTTT. Protein product: CASSRLAESTDTQYF.

To note about this clone: An end of the junction does not agree with germline; a read error may underlie this. The V and J genes are TRBV19 and TRBJ2-2; D perhaps matches TRBD1 (6 bases). The CDR3 is 14 amino acids. CDR1 and CDR2 from the germline V gene are LNHDA and SQIVND (reference sequence). As DNA, the CDR3 is TGTGCCAGCAAACCCACAGGGAACCCCGGGGAGCTGTTTTTT. Its protein is CASKPTGNPGELFF.

V gene TRBV10-3 combines with J gene TRBJ2-3; D gene ambiguous. Germline V CDR1 and CDR2: ENHRY, SYGVKD. The CDR3 sequence is 14 residues long. V gave up 10 bases and J gave up 3 bases, with 17 bases separating them. The CDR3 DNA reads as TGTGCCACCAACTCGGCTAGTCCGACAGATACGCAGTATTTT. Protein: CATNSASPTDTQYF.

The table lists this clone with a few counts. This CDR3 reads CASSTGTYNEQFF. CDR3 sequence (DNA): TGTGCCAGCAGTACAGGGACCTACAATGAGCAGTTCTTC. The chain has TRBV7-3 and TRBJ2-1, with a possible D match to TRBD1 (6 bases). Germline assignment: CDR1 SGHTA and CDR2 FQGTGA. CDR3 size: 13 residues. Trimming left V 6 bases short and J 2 bases short, with 8 bases between.

V and J are TRBV5-1 and TRBJ2-1; 14 nucleotides align to TRBD2. Germline-derived CDR1 and CDR2 are SGHRS and YFSETQ. There are 20 residues in the CDR3. V dropped 3 bases and J dropped 0; count of bases not matched to a gene: 11. CDR3 sequence reads: CASSSERGLAGVRSYNEQFF. The CDR3 region has the DNA TGCGCCAGCAGCTCCGAGAGGGGACTAGCGGGAGTACGCTCCTACAATGAGCAGTTCTTC.

The chain couples TRBV5-1 to TRBJ2-7; possibly TRBD2 for D (5 bases). The V gene's germline CDR1 is SGHRS and CDR2 YFSETQ. Trimming took 0 bases from V and 3 from J, leaving 13 bases between them. This CDR3 spans 15 amino acids. CDR3 loop: CASSLVEGNDYEQYF. The CDR3 region has the DNA TGCGCCAGCAGCTTGGTTGAGGGAAATGACTACGAGCAGTACTTC.